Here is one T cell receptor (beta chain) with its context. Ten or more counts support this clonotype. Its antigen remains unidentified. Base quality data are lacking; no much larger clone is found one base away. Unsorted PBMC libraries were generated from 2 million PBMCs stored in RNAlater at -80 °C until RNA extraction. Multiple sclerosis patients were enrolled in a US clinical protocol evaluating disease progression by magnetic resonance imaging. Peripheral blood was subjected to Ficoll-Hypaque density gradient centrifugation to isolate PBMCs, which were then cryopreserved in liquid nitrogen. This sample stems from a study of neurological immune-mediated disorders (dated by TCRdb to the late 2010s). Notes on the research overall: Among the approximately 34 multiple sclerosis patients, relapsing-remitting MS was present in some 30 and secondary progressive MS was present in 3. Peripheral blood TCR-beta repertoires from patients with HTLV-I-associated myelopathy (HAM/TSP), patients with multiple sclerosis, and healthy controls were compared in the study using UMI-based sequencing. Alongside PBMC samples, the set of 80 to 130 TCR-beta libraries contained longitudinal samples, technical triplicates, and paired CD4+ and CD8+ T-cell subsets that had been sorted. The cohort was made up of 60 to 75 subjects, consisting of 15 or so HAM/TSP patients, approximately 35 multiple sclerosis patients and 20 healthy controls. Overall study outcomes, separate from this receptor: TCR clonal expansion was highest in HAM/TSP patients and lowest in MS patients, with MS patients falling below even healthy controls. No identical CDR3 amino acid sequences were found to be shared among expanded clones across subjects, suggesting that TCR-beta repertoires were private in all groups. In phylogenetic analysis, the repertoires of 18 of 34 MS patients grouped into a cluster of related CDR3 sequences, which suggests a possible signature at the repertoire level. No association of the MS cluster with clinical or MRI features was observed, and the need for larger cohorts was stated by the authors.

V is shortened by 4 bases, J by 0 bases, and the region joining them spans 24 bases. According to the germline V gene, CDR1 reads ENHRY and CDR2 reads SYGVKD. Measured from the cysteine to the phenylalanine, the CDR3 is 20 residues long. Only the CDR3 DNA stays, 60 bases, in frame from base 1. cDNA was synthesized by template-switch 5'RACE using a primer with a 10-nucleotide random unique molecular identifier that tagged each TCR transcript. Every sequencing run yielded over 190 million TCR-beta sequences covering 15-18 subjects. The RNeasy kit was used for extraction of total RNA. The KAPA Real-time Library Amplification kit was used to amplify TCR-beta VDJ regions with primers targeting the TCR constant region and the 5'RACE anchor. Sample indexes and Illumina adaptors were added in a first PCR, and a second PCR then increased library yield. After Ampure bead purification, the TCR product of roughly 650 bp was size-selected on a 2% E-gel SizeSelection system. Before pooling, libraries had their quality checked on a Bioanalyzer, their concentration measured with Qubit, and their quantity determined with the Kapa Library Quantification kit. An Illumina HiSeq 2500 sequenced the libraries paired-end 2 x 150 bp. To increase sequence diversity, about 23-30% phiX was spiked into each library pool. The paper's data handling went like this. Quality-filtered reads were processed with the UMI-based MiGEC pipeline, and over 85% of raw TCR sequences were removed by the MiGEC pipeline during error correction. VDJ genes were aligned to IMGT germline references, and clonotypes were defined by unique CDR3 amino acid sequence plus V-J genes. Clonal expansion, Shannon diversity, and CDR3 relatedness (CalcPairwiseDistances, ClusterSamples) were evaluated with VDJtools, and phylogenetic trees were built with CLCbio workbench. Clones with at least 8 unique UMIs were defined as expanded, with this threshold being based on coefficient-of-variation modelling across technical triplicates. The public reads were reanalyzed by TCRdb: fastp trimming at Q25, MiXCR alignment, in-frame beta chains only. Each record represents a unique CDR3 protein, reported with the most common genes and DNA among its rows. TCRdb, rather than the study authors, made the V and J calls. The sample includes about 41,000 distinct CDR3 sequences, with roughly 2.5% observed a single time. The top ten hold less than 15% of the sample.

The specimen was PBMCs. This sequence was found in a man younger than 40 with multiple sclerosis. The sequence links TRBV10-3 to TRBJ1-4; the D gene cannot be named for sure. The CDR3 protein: CAISGVSVRSRSATNEKLFF. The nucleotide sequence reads TGTGCCATCAGTGGTGTGAGCGTCAGGTCCAGAAGTGCAACTAATGAAAAACTGTTTTTT.